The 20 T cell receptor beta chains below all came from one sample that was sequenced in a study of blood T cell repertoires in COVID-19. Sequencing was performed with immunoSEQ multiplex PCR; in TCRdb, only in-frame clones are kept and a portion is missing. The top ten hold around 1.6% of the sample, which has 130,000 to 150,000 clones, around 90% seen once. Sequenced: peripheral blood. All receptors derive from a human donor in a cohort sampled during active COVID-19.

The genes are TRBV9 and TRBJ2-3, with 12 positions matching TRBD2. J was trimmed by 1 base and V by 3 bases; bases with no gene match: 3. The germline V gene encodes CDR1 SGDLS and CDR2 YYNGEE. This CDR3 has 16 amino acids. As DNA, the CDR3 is TGTGCCAGCAGCGCACTAGCGGGGGGTGGCACAGATACGCAGTATTTT. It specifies CASSALAGGGTDTQYF.

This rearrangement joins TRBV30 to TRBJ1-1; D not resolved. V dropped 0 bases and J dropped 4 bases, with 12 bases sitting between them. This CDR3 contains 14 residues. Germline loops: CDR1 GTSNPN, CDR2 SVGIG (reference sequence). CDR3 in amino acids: CAWSVLGGFTEAFF. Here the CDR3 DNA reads TGTGCCTGGAGTGTACTGGGAGGATTCACTGAAGCTTTCTTT. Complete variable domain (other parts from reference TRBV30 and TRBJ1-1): SQTIHQWPATLVQPVGSPLSLECTVEGTSNPNLYWYRQAAGRGLQLLFYSVGIGQISSEVPQNLSASRPQDRQFILSSKKLLLSDSGFYLCAWSVLGGFTEAFFGQGTRLTVV.

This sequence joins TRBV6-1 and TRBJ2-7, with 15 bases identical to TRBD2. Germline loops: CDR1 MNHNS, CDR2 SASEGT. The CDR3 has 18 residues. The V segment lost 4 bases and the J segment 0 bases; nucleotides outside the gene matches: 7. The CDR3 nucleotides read TGTGCCAGCAGTGGGGGACTAGCGGGGGGTCTGAGCTCCTACGAGCAGTACTTC. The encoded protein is CASSGGLAGGLSSYEQYF.

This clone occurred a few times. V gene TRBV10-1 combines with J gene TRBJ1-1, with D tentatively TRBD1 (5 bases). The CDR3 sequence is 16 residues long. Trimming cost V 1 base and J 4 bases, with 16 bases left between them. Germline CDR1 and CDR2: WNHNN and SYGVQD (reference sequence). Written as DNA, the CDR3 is TGCGCCAGCAGTGAGTTGACTGTGGGGCGCGGCACTGAAGCTTTCTTT. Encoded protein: CASSELTVGRGTEAFF.

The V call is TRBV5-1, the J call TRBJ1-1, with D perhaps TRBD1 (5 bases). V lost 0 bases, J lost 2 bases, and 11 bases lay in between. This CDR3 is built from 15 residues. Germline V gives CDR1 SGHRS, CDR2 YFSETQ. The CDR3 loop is CASSLAVGANTEAFF. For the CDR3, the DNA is TGCGCCAGCAGCTTGGCCGTAGGGGCCAACACTGAAGCTTTCTTT.

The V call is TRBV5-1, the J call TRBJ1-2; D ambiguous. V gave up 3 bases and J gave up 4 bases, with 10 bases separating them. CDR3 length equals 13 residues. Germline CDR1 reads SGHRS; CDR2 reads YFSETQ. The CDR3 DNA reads TGCGCCAGCAGCTACACAGAGATCTATGGCTACACCTTC. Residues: CASSYTEIYGYTF.

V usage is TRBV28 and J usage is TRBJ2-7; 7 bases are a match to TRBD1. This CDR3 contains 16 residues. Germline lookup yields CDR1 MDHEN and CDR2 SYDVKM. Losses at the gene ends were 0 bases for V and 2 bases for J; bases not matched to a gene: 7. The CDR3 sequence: CASSLWPGQTTYEQYF. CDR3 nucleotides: TGTGCCAGCAGTTTATGGCCGGGACAGACTACCTACGAGCAGTACTTC.

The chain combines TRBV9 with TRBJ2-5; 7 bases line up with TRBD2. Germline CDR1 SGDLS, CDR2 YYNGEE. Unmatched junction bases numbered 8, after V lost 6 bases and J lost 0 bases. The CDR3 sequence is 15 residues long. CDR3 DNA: TGTGCCAGCACTCGAACCGGGACTAACCAAGAGACCCAGTACTTC. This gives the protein CASTRTGTNQETQYF.

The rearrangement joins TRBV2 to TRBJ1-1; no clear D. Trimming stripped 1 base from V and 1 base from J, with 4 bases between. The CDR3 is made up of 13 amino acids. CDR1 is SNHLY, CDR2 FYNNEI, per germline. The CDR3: CASSEGPNTEAFF. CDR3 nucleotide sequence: TGTGCCAGCAGTGAAGGGCCGAACACTGAAGCTTTCTTT.

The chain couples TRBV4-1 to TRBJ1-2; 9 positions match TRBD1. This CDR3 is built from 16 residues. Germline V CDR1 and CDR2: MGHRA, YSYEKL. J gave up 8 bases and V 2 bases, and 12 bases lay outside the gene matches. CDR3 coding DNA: TGCGCCAGCAGCCAAAGGGGGACAGGGTTGGTTTGGGGCTACACCTTC. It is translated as CASSQRGTGLVWGYTF.

The CDR3 bases are TGTGCCTGGAGTGGGGGAGCTCAAAATACGCAGTATTTT. This sequence encodes CAWSGGAQNTQYF. The genes are TRBV30 and TRBJ2-3, with D perhaps TRBD2 (5 bases). This CDR3 is built from 13 residues. The V gene's germline CDR1 is GTSNPN and CDR2 SVGIG (reference sequence). The V and J ends lost 1 base and 7 bases respectively, with 12 bases between them.

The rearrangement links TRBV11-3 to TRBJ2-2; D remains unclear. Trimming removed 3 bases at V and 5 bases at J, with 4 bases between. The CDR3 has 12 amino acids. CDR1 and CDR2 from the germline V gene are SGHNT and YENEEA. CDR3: CASSFMTGELFF. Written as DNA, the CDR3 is TGTGCCAGCAGCTTCATGACCGGGGAGCTGTTTTTT.

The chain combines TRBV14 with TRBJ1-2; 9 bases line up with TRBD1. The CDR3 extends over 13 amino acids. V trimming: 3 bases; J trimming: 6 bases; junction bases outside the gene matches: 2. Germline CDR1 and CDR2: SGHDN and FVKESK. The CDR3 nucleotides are TGTGCCAGCAGCCATACAGGGGGCCATGGCTACACCTTC. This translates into CASSHTGGHGYTF.

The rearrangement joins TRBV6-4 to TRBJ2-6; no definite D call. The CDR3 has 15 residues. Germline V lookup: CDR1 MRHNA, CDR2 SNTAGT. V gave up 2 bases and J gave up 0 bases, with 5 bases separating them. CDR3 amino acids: CASSDHSSGANVLTF. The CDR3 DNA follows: TGTGCCAGCAGTGACCACAGCTCTGGGGCCAACGTCCTGACTTTC.

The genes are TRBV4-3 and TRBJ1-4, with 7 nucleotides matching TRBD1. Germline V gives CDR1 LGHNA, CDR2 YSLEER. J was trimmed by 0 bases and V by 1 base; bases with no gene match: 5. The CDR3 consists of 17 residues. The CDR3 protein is CASSQATGPATNEKLFF. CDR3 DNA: TGCGCCAGCAGCCAAGCGACAGGGCCTGCAACTAATGAAAAACTGTTTTTT.

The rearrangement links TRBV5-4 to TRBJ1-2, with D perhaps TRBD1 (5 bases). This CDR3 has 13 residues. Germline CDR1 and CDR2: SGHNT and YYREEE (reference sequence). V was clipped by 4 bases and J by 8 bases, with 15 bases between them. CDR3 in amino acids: CASSGARGYGYTF. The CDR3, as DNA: TGTGCCAGCAGCGGGGCGCGGGGGTACGGCTACACCTTC.

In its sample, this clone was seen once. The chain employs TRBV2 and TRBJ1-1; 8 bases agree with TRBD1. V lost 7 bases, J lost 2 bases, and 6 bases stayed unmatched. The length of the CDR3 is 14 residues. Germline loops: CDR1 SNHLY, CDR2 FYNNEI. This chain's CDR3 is CASTRDRQNTEAFF. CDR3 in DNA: TGTGCCAGCACCAGGGACAGGCAAAACACTGAAGCTTTCTTT.

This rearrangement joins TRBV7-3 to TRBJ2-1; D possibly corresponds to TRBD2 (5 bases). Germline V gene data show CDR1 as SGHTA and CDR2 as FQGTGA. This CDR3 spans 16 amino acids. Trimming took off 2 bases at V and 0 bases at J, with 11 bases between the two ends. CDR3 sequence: CASSLLPGSSYNEQFF. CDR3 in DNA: TGTGCCAGCAGCTTACTCCCGGGGAGCTCCTACAATGAGCAGTTCTTC.

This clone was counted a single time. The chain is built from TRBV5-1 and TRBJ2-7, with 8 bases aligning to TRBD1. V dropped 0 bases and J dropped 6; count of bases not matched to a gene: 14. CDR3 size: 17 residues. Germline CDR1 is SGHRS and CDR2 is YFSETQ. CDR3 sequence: CASSLDATGVNIGEQYF. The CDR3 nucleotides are TGCGCCAGCAGCTTGGATGCGACAGGGGTCAACATTGGCGAGCAGTACTTC.

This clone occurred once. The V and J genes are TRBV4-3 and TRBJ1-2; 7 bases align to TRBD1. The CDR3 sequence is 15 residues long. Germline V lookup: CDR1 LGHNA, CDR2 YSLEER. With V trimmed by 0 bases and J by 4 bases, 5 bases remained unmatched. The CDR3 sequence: CASSQDTAGGYGYTF. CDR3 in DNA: TGCGCCAGCAGCCAAGATACCGCAGGGGGCTATGGCTACACCTTC.